The clone carrying this T cell receptor (beta chain) came up a few times. Antigen: not known. All of the isolated RNA was reverse transcribed, so expressed TCRB transcripts were sequenced. Profiling relied on immunoSEQ multiplex PCR, and the TCRdb table lists in-frame clones only, not all of them. Among 300,000 to 400,000 clones listed, approximately 12% were seen once. This entry is derived from a study of beta chain features in type 1 diabetes. Whole-study findings and limits: Within each of all four CD4+ subsets, Type 1 diabetes patients had TCRB CDR3s that were moderately but significantly shorter.

This TCR derives from a woman under 30 with type 1 diabetes. The sample was naive CD4+ T cells from blood.

In DNA form, the CDR3 reads TGTGCCAGCAGCCCAAGACAGGGCCTGGATGGCTACACCTTC. Amino acids: CASSPRQGLDGYTF. The chain carries TRBV11-2 and TRBJ1-2; TRBD1 matches 7 bases. V lost 5 bases, J lost 6 bases, and 9 bases stayed unmatched. CDR1 SGHAT and CDR2 FQNNGV come from the germline V gene. This CDR3 has 14 residues.